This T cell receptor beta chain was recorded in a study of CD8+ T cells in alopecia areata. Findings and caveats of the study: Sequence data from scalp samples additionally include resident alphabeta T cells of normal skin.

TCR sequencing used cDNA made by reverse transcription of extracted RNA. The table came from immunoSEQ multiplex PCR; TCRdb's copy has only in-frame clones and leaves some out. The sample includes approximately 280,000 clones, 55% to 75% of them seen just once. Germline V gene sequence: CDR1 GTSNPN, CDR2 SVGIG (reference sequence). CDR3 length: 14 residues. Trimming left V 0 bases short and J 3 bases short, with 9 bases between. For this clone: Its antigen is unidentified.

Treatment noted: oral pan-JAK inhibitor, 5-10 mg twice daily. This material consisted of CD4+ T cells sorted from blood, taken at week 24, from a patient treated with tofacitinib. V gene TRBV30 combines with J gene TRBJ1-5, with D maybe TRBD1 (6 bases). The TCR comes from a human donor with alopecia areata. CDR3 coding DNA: TGTGCCTGGAGTGTAAGGGGGTACAATCAGCCCCAGCATTTT. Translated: CAWSVRGYNQPQHF.